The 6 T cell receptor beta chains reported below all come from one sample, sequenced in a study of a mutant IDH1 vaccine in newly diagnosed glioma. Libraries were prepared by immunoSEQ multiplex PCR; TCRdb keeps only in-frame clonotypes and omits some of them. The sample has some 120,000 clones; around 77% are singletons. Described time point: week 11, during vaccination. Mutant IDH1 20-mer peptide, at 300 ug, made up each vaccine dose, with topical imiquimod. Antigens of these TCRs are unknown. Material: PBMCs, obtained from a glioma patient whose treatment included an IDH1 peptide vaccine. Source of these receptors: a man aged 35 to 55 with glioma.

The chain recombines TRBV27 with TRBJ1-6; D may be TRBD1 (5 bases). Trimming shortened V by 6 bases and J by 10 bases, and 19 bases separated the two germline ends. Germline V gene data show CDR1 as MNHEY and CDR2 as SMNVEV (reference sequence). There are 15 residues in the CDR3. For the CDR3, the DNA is TGTGCCAGCAGCCCCCGGGCAGGGTTCGGGTCACCCCTCCACTTT. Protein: CASSPRAGFGSPLHF.

The CDR3 coding sequence is TGTGCCAGCAGCGTAGTTCTGGGCACCGGGGAGCTGTTTTTT. Its protein is CASSVVLGTGELFF. The genes are TRBV9 and TRBJ2-2; D unclear. The CDR3 contains 14 residues. V lost 0 bases and J lost 4, with 7 bases in between. Per the germline V gene, CDR1 is SGDLS and CDR2 is YYNGEE. Complete variable domain (other parts from reference TRBV9 and TRBJ2-2): DSGVTQTPKHLITATGQRVTLRCSPRSGDLSVYWYQQSLDQGLQFLIQYYNGEERAKGNILERFSAQQFPDLHSELNLSSLELGDSALYFCASSVVLGTGELFFGEGSRLTVL.

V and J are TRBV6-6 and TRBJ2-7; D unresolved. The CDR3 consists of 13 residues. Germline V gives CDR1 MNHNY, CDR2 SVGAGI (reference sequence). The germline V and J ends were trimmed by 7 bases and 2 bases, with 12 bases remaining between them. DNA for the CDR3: TGTGCCAGCATCGGCAGGTGGACCTACGAGCAGTACTTC. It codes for CASIGRWTYEQYF.

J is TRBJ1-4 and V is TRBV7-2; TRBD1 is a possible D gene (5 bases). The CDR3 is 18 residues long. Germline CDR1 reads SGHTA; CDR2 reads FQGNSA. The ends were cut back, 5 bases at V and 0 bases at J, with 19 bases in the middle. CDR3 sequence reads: CASSIPIPTAPTNEKLFF. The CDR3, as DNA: TGTGCCAGCAGCATACCAATTCCGACAGCGCCAACTAATGAAAAACTGTTTTTT.

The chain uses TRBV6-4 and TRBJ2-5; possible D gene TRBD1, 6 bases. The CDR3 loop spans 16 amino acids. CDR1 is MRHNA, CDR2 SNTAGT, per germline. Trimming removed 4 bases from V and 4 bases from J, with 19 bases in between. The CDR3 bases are TGTGCCAGCAGTGCGACAGGTACCCGGGTCAGAGAGACCCAGTACTTC. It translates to CASSATGTRVRETQYF.

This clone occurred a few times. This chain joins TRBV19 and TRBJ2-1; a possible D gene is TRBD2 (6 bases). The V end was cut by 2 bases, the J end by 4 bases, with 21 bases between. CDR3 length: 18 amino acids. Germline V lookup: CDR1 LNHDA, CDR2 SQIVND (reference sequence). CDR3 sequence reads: CASSILAPQRGTYNEQFF. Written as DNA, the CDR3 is TGTGCCAGTAGTATACTAGCGCCCCAGAGGGGTACTTACAATGAGCAGTTCTTC.